This entry describes one T cell receptor (beta chain). The antigen is unknown. This sample is drawn from a study of T cell responses to AZD1222 COVID-19 vaccine. Second-dose intervals of approximately 4 or approximately 12 weeks were pooled. Study conclusions and caveats: Donor demographics were predominantly white British with a female majority; clonal diversity may be underestimated. Repertoires were sampled only after the peak T cell response. Across the whole spike, CD4 TCRs peaked at regions 160-218 and 743-854.

TCRdb keeps only in-frame clones here, not all; method: immunoSEQ multiplex PCR. The sample includes some 100,000 clones, approximately 87% of them seen just once. The CDR3 extends over 13 amino acids. With V trimmed by 3 bases and J by 5 bases, 3 bases remained unmatched. Germline V gives CDR1 LNHDA, CDR2 SQIVND (reference sequence). The V call is TRBV19, the J call TRBJ1-1, with TRBD1 matching over 7 bases. The receptor's source is an adult who received the AZD1222 COVID-19 vaccine. The input for sequencing was peripheral blood, taken 28 days after the second AZD1222 dose. CDR3: CASSIGQATEAFF. CDR3 bases: TGTGCCAGTAGTATCGGACAGGCGACTGAAGCTTTCTTT.